A single sample is the source of the 20 T cell receptor beta chains below, sequenced in a study of blood T cell repertoires in COVID-19. Sequenced by immunoSEQ multiplex PCR; TCRdb stores in-frame clones only, minus some. The sample consists of tens of thousands of clones, 65% to 90% of them appearing once. The sample taken for sequencing was peripheral blood. These receptors originate from a man aged 30 to 39 with COVID-19, enrolled during active disease.

V usage is TRBV6-5 and J usage is TRBJ2-7; tentatively, D is TRBD1 (6 bases). Per germline, CDR1 MNHEY and CDR2 SVGAGI. V lost 4 bases to trimming and J lost 3 bases, with 13 bases between them. The CDR3 consists of 14 residues. CDR3 sequence: CASSSGAVYYEQYF. As DNA, the CDR3 is TGTGCCAGCAGTTCAGGGGCCGTGTACTACGAGCAGTACTTC.

The chain combines TRBV7-2 with TRBJ1-2; 7 bases are shared with TRBD1. V shed 4 bases, J shed 8 bases, and the junction held 13 bases outside the gene matches. There are 15 residues in the CDR3. Germline CDR1 SGHTA, CDR2 FQGNSA. For the CDR3, the DNA is TGTGCCAGCAGCTCCCATACGGGCAGGACAGGAGGCTACACCTTC. Encoded protein: CASSSHTGRTGGYTF.

The chain joins TRBV20-1 to TRBJ1-1, with a possible D match to TRBD1 (5 bases). Germline V gene data show CDR1 as DFQATT and CDR2 as SNEGSKA (reference sequence). Trimming shortened V by 3 bases and J by 1 base, and 15 bases separated the two germline ends. This CDR3 spans 15 amino acids. In DNA form, the CDR3 reads TGCAGTGCTAGTCGGCAGGGTATTACGAACACTGAAGCTTTCTTT. This translates into CSASRQGITNTEAFF.

This sequence joins TRBV5-6 and TRBJ1-2; 11 bases match TRBD1. Germline lookup yields CDR1 SGHDT and CDR2 YYEEEE. Germline trimming cut 4 bases from V and 7 bases from J; bases unmatched to any gene: 9. This CDR3 comprises 15 residues. The CDR3 spells CASSPGQGARSGYTF. For the CDR3, the DNA is TGTGCCAGCAGCCCAGGACAGGGGGCTCGAAGTGGCTACACCTTC.

CDR3 nucleotide sequence: TGTGCCAGCAGCTTAATGCAGGGGGCTAGCAATCAGCCCCAGCATTTT. Residues: CASSLMQGASNQPQHF. The V gene is TRBV7-2, the J gene TRBJ1-5; 8 nucleotides align to TRBD1. The trim removed 2 bases at V and 0 bases at J, leaving 3 bases unmatched. Germline loops: CDR1 SGHTA, CDR2 FQGNSA. The CDR3 runs 16 residues.

This chain connects TRBV12-5 to TRBJ2-7, with 10 nucleotides matching TRBD2. Losses at the gene ends were 5 bases for V and 3 bases for J; bases not matched to a gene: 13. CDR1 and CDR2 from the germline V gene are LGHNT and FRNRAP. This CDR3 comprises 17 residues. In DNA form, the CDR3 reads TGTGCTAGTGGTCCCTCCGTCGAGCGGGAGGGCCACTACGAGCAGTACTTC. This codes for CASGPSVEREGHYEQYF.

The chain couples TRBV7-9 to TRBJ1-6; D might be TRBD1 (6 bases). Trimming removed 2 bases from V and 10 bases from J, with 12 bases in between. Germline V gene sequence: CDR1 SEHNR, CDR2 FQNEAQ (reference sequence). This CDR3 spans 14 amino acids. Here the CDR3 reads CASSLQGLGSPLHF. CDR3 nucleotide sequence: TGTGCCAGCAGCTTACAGGGGCTGGGGTCACCCCTCCACTTT.

The chain has TRBV5-8 and TRBJ2-7; TRBD1 agrees at 9 bases. The junction had 14 bases not matched to a gene; V was cut back by 6 bases and J by 7 bases. This CDR3 contains 15 residues. Germline assignment: CDR1 SGHTS and CDR2 YDEGEE. The CDR3: CASIQQGQGGSEQYF. As DNA, the CDR3 is TGTGCCAGCATCCAGCAGGGACAGGGCGGCTCAGAGCAGTACTTC.

CDR3 sequence (DNA): TGTGCCAGCAGCCCGTGGGGAGGGGGGACTGAAGCTTTCTTT. Its translation is CASSPWGGGTEAFF. The chain uses TRBV7-2 and TRBJ1-1; TRBD1 is a possible D gene (6 bases). Trimming took off 5 bases at V and 5 bases at J, with 15 bases between the two ends. CDR3 length equals 14 residues. CDR1 is SGHTA, CDR2 FQGNSA, per germline.

This chain links TRBV14 with TRBJ2-1; D possibly corresponds to TRBD1 (5 bases). The V gene's germline CDR1 is SGHDN and CDR2 FVKESK. The V gene lost 4 bases and the J gene lost 0 bases, with 10 bases spanning the gap. The CDR3 length is 15 residues. DNA for the CDR3: TGTGCCAGCAGCCCTTACAGGAGCTCCTACAATGAGCAGTTCTTC. It is translated as CASSPYRSSYNEQFF.

The V and J genes are TRBV28 and TRBJ1-5, with D possibly being TRBD1 (5 bases). The CDR3 contains 16 residues. The V and J ends lost 5 bases and 6 bases respectively, with 20 bases between them. CDR1 is MDHEN, CDR2 SYDVKM, per germline. The CDR3 sequence is CASSLFSRQGIQPQHF. The CDR3 DNA sequence: TGTGCCAGCAGTCTCTTTTCACGGCAGGGTATTCAGCCCCAGCATTTT.

The chain combines TRBV28 with TRBJ1-1, with TRBD1 matching 9 bases. J was trimmed by 0 bases and V by 3 bases; bases with no gene match: 8. Germline V gives CDR1 MDHEN, CDR2 SYDVKM. This CDR3 region has 17 residues. The CDR3 nucleotides read TGTGCCAGCAGTTTCCCGGGACAGGGCCTTATGAACACTGAAGCTTTCTTT. This sequence encodes CASSFPGQGLMNTEAFF.

The gene calls are TRBV18 and TRBJ2-5; TRBD2 matches at 10 bases. V lost 2 bases, J lost 5 bases, and 5 bases stayed unmatched. CDR1 is KGHSH, CDR2 LQKENI, per germline. The CDR3 runs 15 residues. Written as DNA, the CDR3 is TGTGCCAGCTCACCAGGAGCGGGAGGGGGCGAGACCCAGTACTTC. As protein: CASSPGAGGGETQYF.

The J gene is TRBJ1-5, the V gene TRBV30, with D perhaps TRBD1 (5 bases). The ends were cut back, 4 bases at V and 4 bases at J, with 11 bases in the middle. From germline, CDR1 is GTSNPN and CDR2 SVGIG (reference sequence). This CDR3 spans 13 amino acids. The CDR3 reads CAWNLGTNQPQHF. CDR3 nucleotides: TGTGCCTGGAATCTGGGGACTAATCAGCCCCAGCATTTT. Full variable domain (outside the CDR3, taken from reference TRBV30 and TRBJ1-5): SQTIHQWPATLVQPVGSPLSLECTVEGTSNPNLYWYRQAAGRGLQLLFYSVGIGQISSEVPQNLSASRPQDRQFILSSKKLLLSDSGFYLCAWNLGTNQPQHFGDGTRLSIL.

This chain connects TRBV27 to TRBJ1-1; D call uncertain. CDR1 MNHEY and CDR2 SMNVEV come from the germline V gene (reference sequence). There are 13 residues in the CDR3. Deletions cut 5 bases from V and 3 bases from J, with 10 bases between. CDR3 in DNA: TGTGCCAGCAGTCGCTTAGTGTACACTGAAGCTTTCTTT. Its protein product is CASSRLVYTEAFF.

The chain recombines TRBV10-1 with TRBJ2-2; TRBD2 is a possible D gene (6 bases). The germline V gene has CDR1 WNHNN and CDR2 SYGVQD (reference sequence). The CDR3 is 15 residues long. Trimming took off 6 bases at V and 2 bases at J, with 13 bases between the two ends. The CDR3 is CASSSSGRNTGELFF. CDR3 coding DNA: TGCGCCAGCAGCAGTAGCGGCAGAAACACCGGGGAGCTGTTTTTT.

The V call is TRBV4-1, the J call TRBJ1-2, with 7 bases fitting TRBD1. CDR3 length: 18 amino acids. CDR1 is MGHRA, CDR2 YSYEKL, per germline. The J segment lost 3 bases and the V segment lost 1 base, leaving 14 bases of the junction unmatched. The CDR3 DNA sequence: TGCGCCAGCAGCCAAGCTCAGGCGACAGGGAGTAAGTACTATGGCTACACCTTC. It translates to CASSQAQATGSKYYGYTF.

CDR3 loop: CSVGIDSREKLFF. The CDR3 DNA follows: TGCAGCGTTGGAATAGACAGTCGCGAAAAACTGTTTTTT. V gene TRBV29-1 combines with J gene TRBJ1-4, with D perhaps matching TRBD1 (5 bases). Trimming pared 4 bases from V and 8 bases from J, leaving 14 bases between. This CDR3 is 13 amino acids long. CDR1 is SQVTM and CDR2 is ANQGSEA in the germline V gene.

The rearrangement joins TRBV6-2 or TRBV6-3 to TRBJ2-1, with TRBD2 matching over 12 bases. Germline assignment: CDR1 MNHEY and CDR2 SVGEGT. With 4 bases clipped from V and 4 bases from J, the junction kept 11 bases outside the gene matches. This CDR3 has 18 residues. The chain's CDR3 is CASSSQTGLAGFYNEQFF. In DNA, the CDR3 is TGTGCCAGCAGTTCGCAAACCGGACTAGCGGGGTTTTACAATGAGCAGTTCTTC.

V and J are TRBV6-2 or TRBV6-3 and TRBJ1-1, with 7 bases matching TRBD1. The CDR3 sequence is 14 residues long. Germline CDR1 reads MNHEY; CDR2 reads SVGEGT. V was clipped by 2 bases and J by 7 bases; unmatched bases: 7. The CDR3 region has the DNA TGTGCCAGCAGTTACGAAGGGGGCACGAGTGAAGCTTTCTTT. Residues: CASSYEGGTSEAFF.